The clone carrying this T cell receptor beta chain was seen repeatedly, ten times or more. Trimming stripped 8 bases from V and 2 bases from J, with 10 bases between. Germline values: CDR1 SGHTA, CDR2 FQGNSA. The CDR3 loop spans 13 amino acids. The data originate from a study of T-cell memory formation after mild COVID-19. TCRdb reanalysed the 5' RACE reads using MiXCR and keeps one entry per CDR3 protein. The sample yields some 350,000 distinct CDR3 sequences, 10% to 15% seen once. The chain links TRBV7-2 to TRBJ2-4, with D possibly matching TRBD2 (5 bases). This TCR derives from a man younger than 35 who had mild COVID-19 (a few samples of this study predate the infection). Cell type and time point are not known. Sequenced input: PBMCs or a T cell subset sorted from them (not recorded which). CDR3 residues: CASSRGTKNIQYF. As DNA, the CDR3 is TGTGCCAGCTCCCGGGGTACCAAAAACATTCAGTACTTC.